This TCR beta chain emerged from a study of blood T cell repertoires in COVID-19 (dated by TCRdb to the early 2020s). Describing the broader study: The collaborator samples originated in the United States, Italy and Spain and spanned the acute and convalescent phases of COVID-19. The prospective study material was composed of cDNA or gDNA derived from T cells, B-cell-depleted T cells, or PBMCs. The dataset comprised deeply sampled blood TCRbeta repertoires from subjects exposed to, actively infected with, or recovered from COVID-19. The repertoires were made available in a free public database intended to serve as a resource for research on the immune response to SARS-CoV-2. Samples were obtained from the ongoing ImmuneRACE study (first 160 participants) and from about 1,300 subjects provided by 6 global collaborators. Nearly every sample came with metadata listing a de-identified subject ID, COVID-19 status, age in years and sex. HLA class I and class II types, where available, came from metadata supplied by the sample provider rather than from assay-based typing. Study-level results and caveats: How much clinical and demographic metadata was included differed by source and by participant, and the metadata was provided uncurated.

Participants in the prospective study were enrolled through a virtual design, were aged about 18 to 100 years, and lived in about 25 United States geographic areas. Cohort assignment in the prospective study relied on participant-reported clinical history from a screening survey and a study questionnaire. ImmuneRACE Cohort 3 recovered participants were defined by two consecutive negative NP/OP PCR tests, healthcare professional clearance, or symptom resolution. In the prospective study, whole blood, serum and a nasopharyngeal or oropharyngeal swab were collected from each participant by mobile phlebotomists. Prospective study participants could optionally give additional blood draws and questionnaires over a roughly two-month period. Before DNA extraction, blood samples from the prospective study were shipped at room temperature or frozen. The immunoSEQ Assay, a bias-controlled multiplex PCR, was used to amplify TCRbeta CDR3 regions from genomic DNA. In the authors' own workflow: The number of nucleated cells in each sample was estimated by amplification of reference gene primers within the assay. To quantify the absolute abundance of each unique TCRbeta CDR3 rearrangement, sequence reads were collapsed and filtered. Productive Simpson clonality was computed per sample as the square root of Simpson's diversity index over productive rearrangements. Here the immuneACCESS table is served through TCRdb, limited to in-frame sequences with V and J called. Missing clones are a known gap in these copies; in checked studies unresolved V genes cover under half, and the rest lacks a known reason. The V and J calls and the clone size are those of that table, but D and trimming were determined from the DNA. The sample data list some 490,000 clones, and 70% to 90% of these were observed just once. The ten largest clones add up to around 7.9% of the sample.

A note on this clone: The clone's antigen remains unknown. Per-nucleotide qualities are absent, and no much larger clonotype sits a single base away.

CDR1 and CDR2 (LNHDA, SQIVND) derive from the germline V gene (reference sequence). Its CDR3 holds 16 amino acids, cysteine through phenylalanine. Only CDR3 DNA remains: 48 bases, in frame from the first base. From V the trimming removes 4 bases and from J it removes 2 bases, while the gene matches leave 6 bases of the junction unaccounted for. The source material was PBMCs or T cells enriched from blood (not recorded which). This TCR was sampled from a woman aged 60-70 years who had recovered from COVID-19. The chain links TRBV19 with TRBJ2-5, with 11 bases in between that match TRBD1. The DNA sequence follows: TGTGCCAGTAGTAGGACAGGGGGCCCTTTGCAAGAGACCCAGTACTTC. The translation is CASSRTGGPLQETQYF.